This T cell receptor beta chain appears in the sequencing data of a study of blood T cell repertoires in COVID-19. About the research overall: COVID-19 samples from acute and convalescent phases originated in the United States, Italy and Spain. PBMCs, B-cell-depleted T cells, or T cells were the source of the cDNA or gDNA that made up the material.

The CDR3 spans 12 residues. Germline lookup yields CDR1 SGDLS and CDR2 YYNGEE. V was clipped by 3 bases and J by 14 bases; unmatched bases: 7. How the authors handled the data: How many nucleated cells were present was estimated from reference gene primer amplification. Measured with immunoSEQ multiplex PCR; TCRdb has only the in-frame clones, and not every one. That table is the source of V, J and clone size, and D and trimming were worked out from the DNA. This table holds around 260,000 clones, 86% found once. V and J are TRBV9 and TRBJ2-1; 8 bases are shared with TRBD2. Source material: peripheral blood. The receptor's source is a man in his forties who had recovered from COVID-19. The CDR3 reads CASSELGGAEFF. In DNA, the CDR3 is TGTGCCAGCAGCGAGCTCGGGGGGGCGGAGTTCTTC.